This is a list of T cell receptor beta chains from one sample in a study of technical replicates of blood from several donors. The table came from immunoSEQ multiplex PCR; TCRdb's copy has only in-frame clones and leaves some out. The sample has roughly 60,000 clones; 85% to 95% are singletons. Material for sequencing was PBMCs. The receptors stem from a human donor in good health. Some clones in this sample may be carry-over from other donors' samples. Each CDR3 is given with its conserved first and last residue. D genes are given only for firm matches. Size tells how often a clone was seen (once, few, many) or the class of an expanded clone, and some rows leave it out.

J | D | V | size | length | CDR3 | DNA
TRBJ2-3 | TRBD1 | TRBV30 | - | 13 | CAWNRGPEDTQYF | TGTGCCTGGAACAGGGGGCCTGAGGATACGCAGTATTTT
TRBJ2-2 | TRBD1 | TRBV7-9 | - | 17 | CASSSLILGTGVGELFF | TGTGCCAGCAGCTCACTTATACTTGGGACAGGGGTCGGGGAGCTGTTTTTT
TRBJ2-2 | - | TRBV6-1 | - | 15 | CASSERTLNTGELFF | TGTGCCAGCAGTGAGAGGACATTGAACACCGGGGAGCTGTTTTTT
TRBJ1-2 | TRBD1 | TRBV30 | - | 14 | CAWSVQTGIIGYTF | TGTGCCTGGAGTGTACAGACAGGGATTATCGGCTACACCTTC
TRBJ2-2 | - | TRBV7-6 | - | 14 | CASSLAQYTGELFF | TGTGCCAGCAGCTTAGCCCAATACACCGGGGAGCTGTTTTTT
TRBJ1-2 | - | TRBV27 | - | 14 | CASSLHGLYYGYTF | TGTGCCAGCAGTTTACATGGCCTCTACTATGGCTACACCTTC
TRBJ2-5 | TRBD2 | TRBV7-2 | - | 15 | CASSSVGGGPKTQYF | TGTGCCAGCAGCTCCGTCGGGGGGGGGCCTAAGACCCAGTACTTC
TRBJ2-5 | TRBD1 | TRBV6-5 | once | 14 | CASRETGAGETQYF | TGTGCCAGCCGAGAGACAGGGGCCGGAGAGACCCAGTACTTC
TRBJ2-7 | - | TRBV6-6 | - | 13 | CASSIGGRFEQYF | TGTGCCAGCAGCATTGGAGGGCGTTTCGAGCAGTACTTC
TRBJ2-7 | TRBD2 | TRBV27 | - | 15 | CASWSLAGGKYEQYF | TGTGCCAGCTGGTCCTTGGCGGGGGGGAAGTACGAGCAGTACTTC
TRBJ1-5 | TRBD1 | TRBV7-2 | few | 15 | CASSLGQGFNQPQHF | TGTGCCAGCAGCTTAGGACAGGGGTTCAATCAGCCCCAGCATTTT
TRBJ2-7 | TRBD2 | TRBV27 | - | 15 | CASSGRTSGTREQYF | TGTGCCAGCAGTGGTAGGACTAGCGGGACTCGCGAGCAGTACTTC
TRBJ1-5 | - | TRBV7-9 | few | 13 | CASSLGPGQPQHF | TGTGCCAGCAGCTTAGGTCCCGGGCAGCCCCAGCATTTT
TRBJ1-2 | - | TRBV29-1 | - | 15 | CSVEGLDSLGYGYTF | TGCAGCGTTGAAGGCCTGGACAGTCTAGGTTATGGCTACACCTTC
TRBJ1-6 | - | TRBV11-2 | - | 18 | CASSLDQRQGSYNSPLHF | TGTGCCAGCAGCTTAGATCAAAGGCAGGGTTCCTATAATTCACCCCTCCACTTT
TRBJ2-7 | - | TRBV6-1 | once | 15 | CASRGGSSSSYEQYF | TGTGCCAGCAGAGGTGGGAGTTCGAGCTCCTACGAGCAGTACTTC
TRBJ1-5 | - | TRBV12-5 | - | 14 | CASEQGSSNQPQHF | TGTGCTAGTGAGCAGGGGTCGAGCAATCAGCCCCAGCATTTT
TRBJ1-5 | - | TRBV30 | - | 14 | CAWSVGRGAQPQHF | TGTGCCTGGAGTGTAGGCAGGGGCGCTCAGCCCCAGCATTTT
TRBJ1-1 | - | TRBV7-9 | - | 12 | CASTGSGTEAFF | TGTGCCAGCACCGGGAGTGGGACTGAAGCTTTCTTT
TRBJ2-7 | - | TRBV29-1 | - | 12 | CSAKDIAYEQYF | TGCAGCGCAAAGGACATAGCCTACGAGCAGTACTTC
TRBJ2-1 | TRBD2 | TRBV7-7 | - | 16 | CASSLATGGQGTEQFF | TGTGCCAGCAGCTTAGCGACGGGGGGGCAGGGGACTGAGCAGTTCTTC
TRBJ1-6 | - | TRBV28 | - | 14 | CASSLPGEGSPLHF | TGTGCCAGCAGTTTACCAGGGGAAGGTTCACCCCTCCACTTT
TRBJ2-3 | TRBD1 | TRBV5-4 | - | 16 | CASTLRSTGYTDTQYF | TGTGCCAGCACCCTCCGTTCGACAGGGTACACAGATACGCAGTATTTT
TRBJ1-2 | - | TRBV4-2 | - | 16 | CASSQDLGHGGYGYTF | TGTGCCAGCAGCCAAGATCTGGGGCACGGTGGTTATGGCTACACCTTC
TRBJ2-7 | - | TRBV5-1 | - | 14 | CASHVTSPSYEQYF | TGCGCCAGCCACGTTACTAGCCCCTCCTACGAGCAGTACTTC
TRBJ2-3 | TRBD2 | TRBV6-1 | - | 14 | CASKREGNTDTQYF | TGTGCCAGCAAGCGGGAGGGCAACACAGATACGCAGTATTTT
TRBJ1-2 | - | TRBV15 | - | 15 | CATSRDRGTIMGYTF | TGTGCCACCAGCAGAGATCGAGGGACAATTATGGGCTACACCTTC
TRBJ2-7 | - | TRBV4-1 | - | 15 | CASSQSSGTPYEQYF | TGCGCCAGCAGCCAATCCTCCGGGACACCTTACGAGCAGTACTTC
TRBJ2-7 | TRBD2 | TRBV6-5 | - | 15 | CASSSASGRTYEQYF | TGTGCCAGCAGTTCTGCTAGCGGCCGAACCTACGAGCAGTACTTC
TRBJ2-7 | - | TRBV19 | once | 13 | CASSGSGFYEQYF | TGTGCCAGTAGTGGTTCGGGGTTCTACGAGCAGTACTTC
TRBJ1-6 | TRBD1 | TRBV2 | - | 15 | CASRAPGGNNSPLHF | TGTGCCAGCAGGGCCCCAGGGGGGAATAATTCACCCCTCCACTTT
TRBJ1-4 | - | TRBV5-8 | - | 15 | CASSALRDNHEKLFF | TGTGCCAGCAGCGCGCTTCGGGACAATCATGAAAAACTGTTTTTT
TRBJ2-5 | TRBD2 | TRBV6-1 | - | 14 | CASGRVAGTETQYF | TGTGCCAGCGGGAGAGTAGCGGGCACAGAGACCCAGTACTTC
TRBJ2-2 | - | TRBV2 | - | 12 | CASRQGTGELFF | TGTGCCAGCCGGCAGGGCACCGGGGAGCTGTTTTTT
TRBJ2-3 | - | TRBV15 | - | 15 | CATSRDHQGTDTQYF | TGTGCCACCAGCAGAGACCACCAGGGGACAGATACGCAGTATTTT
TRBJ2-2 | - | TRBV18 | - | 16 | CASSPPLAAGTGELFF | TGTGCCAGCTCACCACCGCTGGCCGCAGGCACCGGGGAGCTGTTTTTT
TRBJ2-5 | - | TRBV2 | - | 15 | CASTNAYGGQETQYF | TGTGCCAGCACCAACGCATACGGGGGACAAGAGACCCAGTACTTC
TRBJ1-4 | - | TRBV2 | - | 14 | CASSEEGLSEKLFF | TGTGCCAGCAGTGAAGAGGGGCTGAGTGAAAAACTGTTTTTT
TRBJ1-1 | - | TRBV29-1 | - | 18 | CSVEGVMVGAVSRSEAFF | TGCAGCGTTGAAGGAGTAATGGTGGGGGCGGTCAGTCGGTCTGAAGCTTTCTTT
TRBJ2-3 | - | TRBV25-1 | - | 12 | CASSEYSDTQYF | TGTGCCAGCAGTGAATATTCTGATACGCAGTATTTT
TRBJ1-1 | - | TRBV6-5 | - | 15 | CASSSRRTRNTEAFF | TGTGCCAGCAGTTCGCGGAGGACGCGGAACACTGAAGCTTTCTTT
TRBJ1-1 | - | TRBV11-2 | - | 17 | CASSLGRGGRRYTEAFF | TGTGCCAGCAGCTTAGGAAGGGGGGGCCGGAGGTACACTGAAGCTTTCTTT
TRBJ1-2 | - | TRBV7-7 | - | 19 | CASSLAGPGARPYNYGYTF | TGTGCCAGCAGCTTAGCTGGTCCAGGGGCCCGACCTTATAACTATGGCTACACCTTC
TRBJ2-2 | TRBD1 | TRBV4-2 | - | 17 | CASSPRIARTGAGELFF | TGTGCCAGCAGCCCTAGGATTGCTAGGACAGGGGCCGGGGAGCTGTTTTTT
TRBJ2-3 | - | TRBV9 | - | 18 | CASSETSRLHSSTDTQYF | TGTGCCAGCAGCGAAACCAGCAGACTCCATTCTAGCACAGATACGCAGTATTTT